This T cell receptor (beta chain) is drawn from a study of blood T cell repertoires in COVID-19. Here immunoSEQ multiplex PCR was the method, and the copy in TCRdb shows in-frame clones only, minus some. The table shows some 190,000 clones, with less than 90% occurring only once. V was shortened by 5 bases and J by 4 bases, with 14 bases between the two germline ends. The CDR3 loop spans 15 amino acids. CDR1 and CDR2 (germline): LNHDA, SQIVND (reference sequence). A few counts support this clone. The sequence was obtained from a woman younger than 45 who had been exposed to COVID-19. V and J are TRBV19 and TRBJ1-4; no clear D gene. Sequencing was done on a sample of PBMCs or T cells enriched from blood (not recorded which). The DNA of the CDR3 is TGTGCCAGTAGTTCCCACCGGGGAGGTAATGAAAAACTGTTTTTT. Protein sequence: CASSSHRGGNEKLFF.